The text below deals with one T cell receptor beta chain. The antigen is unknown. This sample is drawn from a study of PD-L1 blockade in urothelial cancer. At the level of the study: Most patients, about nine tenths of the roughly 30, were males with bladder-origin cancer.

Clones were sequenced by immunoSEQ multiplex PCR, and TCRdb holds only the in-frame ones, with some missing. Here the sample spans approximately 110,000 clones, roughly 84% being singletons. This CDR3 comprises 16 residues. Germline-derived CDR1 and CDR2 are MDHEN and SYDVKM. Trimming removed 6 bases at V and 0 bases at J, with 15 bases between. General study results and limits: At 3 weeks on treatment, tumor-associated clones expanded more with durable benefit.

The sequence was collected from a man aged 45-65 years with urothelial cancer. The chain carries TRBV28 and TRBJ1-3; D gene uncertain. Material: PBMCs, obtained around atezolizumab (anti-PD-L1) treatment. The CDR3 sequence: CASSSLGGGSGNTIYF. CDR3 in DNA: TGTGCCAGCAGCTCACTCGGCGGAGGCTCTGGAAACACCATATATTTT.